Below, 17 T cell receptor beta chains from the same sample are listed, as sequenced in a study of blood T cell repertoires in COVID-19 (dated by TCRdb to 2020 to 2022). Library construction relied on the immunoSEQ multiplex PCR assay. TCRdb limited this immuneACCESS table to in-frame rearrangements with V and J called. A share of clones is missing; checked studies link under half to unresolved V genes, and the rest is unexplained. The sample table lists under 150,000 clones, around 87% of them with a count of one. The ten largest clones capture less than 8% of the sample. The sequenced material came from peripheral blood. The receptor set was obtained from a man aged 50 to 60 with acute or convalescent COVID-19.

The chain uses TRBV13 and TRBJ1-5, with D perhaps TRBD1 (5 bases). Deletions cut 0 bases from V and 9 bases from J, with 9 bases between. Germline V CDR1 and CDR2: PRHDT, FYEKMQ (reference sequence). CDR3 length: 13 residues. This CDR3 reads CASSLGPQGPQHF. The CDR3 DNA sequence: TGTGCCAGCAGCTTAGGCCCTCAGGGGCCCCAGCATTTT.

This sequence joins TRBV6-5 and TRBJ1-3, with D tentatively TRBD1 (5 bases). Germline assignment: CDR1 MNHEY and CDR2 SVGAGI. The V end lost 4 bases, the J end lost 2 bases, and 12 bases lay between the germline ends. This CDR3 region has 15 residues. The CDR3 DNA reads TGTGCCAGCAGTTTGTCAGGGCTAGCTGGAAACACCATATATTTT. Translated, it gives CASSLSGLAGNTIYF.

This chain connects TRBV5-5 to TRBJ2-7; TRBD2 is a possible D gene (5 bases). The length of the CDR3 is 11 residues. The germline gives CDR1 SGHKS, CDR2 YYEKEE (reference sequence). Trimming took 5 bases from V and 3 from J, leaving 6 bases between them. The CDR3 sequence is CASSRDYEQYF. The CDR3 DNA reads TGTGCCAGCAGTCGGGACTACGAGCAGTACTTC.

The chain combines TRBV2 with TRBJ2-1, with TRBD2 identical over 11 bases. Germline V gene sequence: CDR1 SNHLY, CDR2 FYNNEI. The junction had 7 bases not matched to a gene; V was cut back by 6 bases and J by 6 bases. This CDR3 comprises 15 residues. CDR3 bases: TGTGCCAGCAGGCTTCTAGCGGGAGGCTCCAATGAGCAGTTCTTC. Encoded protein: CASRLLAGGSNEQFF.

The CDR3 region is CASSLRGVSNTGELFF. CDR3 DNA sequence: TGTGCCAGCAGCTTACGCGGGGTTTCCAACACCGGGGAGCTGTTTTTT. The gene calls are TRBV11-3 and TRBJ2-2; possibly TRBD2 for D (6 bases). Germline V CDR1 and CDR2: SGHNT, YENEEA. V lost 2 bases and J lost 2, with 12 bases in between. The CDR3 spans 16 residues.

This chain links TRBV29-1 with TRBJ1-1; 9 positions match TRBD1. V was pared by 4 bases and J by 5 bases, with 2 bases of the junction left unmatched. Germline CDR1 SQVTM, CDR2 ANQGSEA. This CDR3 is built from 12 residues. The CDR3 spells CSVGGQGTEAFF. Here the CDR3 DNA reads TGCAGCGTTGGGGGACAGGGAACTGAAGCTTTCTTT.

The genes are TRBV6-6 and TRBJ2-7; 9 bases fit TRBD1. With V trimmed by 6 bases and J by 5 bases, 11 bases remained unmatched. The germline gives CDR1 MNHNY, CDR2 SVGAGI (reference sequence). CDR3 size: 15 residues. The CDR3 DNA reads as TGTGCCAGCAGCCGTACAGGGGGCCTTTTCGACGAGCAGTACTTC. Translated: CASSRTGGLFDEQYF.

This sequence joins TRBV19 and TRBJ2-7, with 9 bases matching TRBD2. The CDR3 extends over 14 amino acids. Germline V gene data show CDR1 as LNHDA and CDR2 as SQIVND (reference sequence). V was pared by 3 bases and J by 2 bases, with 2 bases of the junction left unmatched. The CDR3 DNA follows: TGTGCCAGTAGTATTAGCGGGGGACCCTACGAGCAGTACTTC. Protein product: CASSISGGPYEQYF.

The V call is TRBV19, the J call TRBJ2-7; 12 bases are a match to TRBD2. Germline V lookup: CDR1 LNHDA, CDR2 SQIVND (reference sequence). V shed 10 bases and J 5 bases; nucleotides not matched to a gene: 21. CDR3 size: 18 residues. The CDR3 sequence is CATTHLGRLAGDRNEQYF. The CDR3 DNA sequence: TGTGCCACCACCCACCTGGGACGACTAGCGGGAGATCGGAACGAGCAGTACTTC.

In its sample, this clone was seen a few times. V gene TRBV6-6 combines with J gene TRBJ2-3, with D possibly being TRBD2 (5 bases). With 3 bases removed from V and 0 bases from J, the gap between germline ends came to 7 bases. CDR1 is MNHNY, CDR2 SVGAGI, per germline (reference sequence). The CDR3 has 14 residues. The CDR3 region is CASSYTGSTDTQYF. In nucleotides, the CDR3 is TGTGCCAGCAGTTATACGGGAAGCACAGATACGCAGTATTTT.

The rearrangement uses TRBV29-1 and TRBJ2-1, with TRBD1 identical over 7 bases. The CDR3 length is 16 residues. V was pared by 6 bases and J by 0 bases, with 11 bases of the junction left unmatched. Per the germline V gene, CDR1 is SQVTM and CDR2 is ANQGSEA. The DNA of the CDR3 is TGCAGCGTGGGGACAGCTCACTCGGGCTCCTACAATGAGCAGTTCTTC. Translation gives CSVGTAHSGSYNEQFF.

This sequence joins TRBV15 and TRBJ1-3; the match to TRBD1 covers 7 bases. CDR1 is LNHNV and CDR2 is YYDKDF in the germline V gene (reference sequence). Trimming took 1 base from V and 4 from J; bases not matched to a gene: 4. The CDR3 totals 15 residues. The CDR3 DNA reads TGTGCCACCAGCAGAGTCAGGGGGTTGGGAAACACCATATATTTT. Translation gives CATSRVRGLGNTIYF.

This clone appeared a few times. The V gene is TRBV19, the J gene TRBJ2-2; D is perhaps TRBD2 (6 bases). V lost 3 bases to trimming and J lost 5 bases, with 19 bases between them. The CDR3 runs to 17 residues. Germline values: CDR1 LNHDA, CDR2 SQIVND (reference sequence). As DNA, the CDR3 is TGTGCCAGTAGTATGGGGACCGGGGCCGGAGGGACCGGGGAGCTGTTTTTT. This codes for CASSMGTGAGGTGELFF.

This chain joins TRBV11-2 and TRBJ1-2, with D possibly TRBD1 on 6 matching bases. The CDR3 extends over 15 amino acids. The germline V gene has CDR1 SGHAT and CDR2 FQNNGV. Trimming took 5 bases from V and 4 from J, leaving 17 bases between them. The CDR3 protein is CASSVGQDSPYGYTF. The CDR3, as DNA: TGTGCCAGCAGCGTAGGTCAGGACAGCCCCTATGGCTACACCTTC.

V usage is TRBV6-2 or TRBV6-3 and J usage is TRBJ2-1; 15 positions agree with TRBD2. The germline CDR1 and CDR2 sequences are MNHEY and SVGEGT. Trimming took 2 bases from V and 9 from J; bases not matched to a gene: 17. The CDR3 extends over 20 amino acids. CDR3 nucleotide sequence: TGTGCCAGCAGTTACGCCCCGGGACTAGCGGGAGGTGTTCGGGGGGGTGAGCAGTTCTTC. Its protein is CASSYAPGLAGGVRGGEQFF.

V gene TRBV11-3 combines with J gene TRBJ2-7; the match to TRBD1 covers 9 bases. The CDR3 is 18 residues long. Germline loops: CDR1 SGHNT, CDR2 YENEEA. V shed 0 bases, J shed 5 bases, and the junction held 14 bases outside the gene matches. Written as DNA, the CDR3 is TGTGCCAGCAGCTTAGATCCCCTCGACAGGGGGTTATGGAACGAGCAGTACTTC. Encoded protein: CASSLDPLDRGLWNEQYF.

In its sample, this clone was seen once. This sequence joins TRBV30 and TRBJ2-7; 7 nucleotides line up with TRBD2. Germline loops: CDR1 GTSNPN, CDR2 SVGIG (reference sequence). CDR3 size: 13 residues. J was trimmed by 5 bases and V by 4 bases; bases with no gene match: 8. CDR3 loop: CAWTRGGLDEQYF. In DNA form, the CDR3 reads TGTGCCTGGACGCGGGGAGGGTTGGACGAGCAGTACTTC. The whole variable domain, remainder taken from reference TRBV30 and TRBJ2-7, is SQTIHQWPATLVQPVGSPLSLECTVEGTSNPNLYWYRQAAGRGLQLLFYSVGIGQISSEVPQNLSASRPQDRQFILSSKKLLLSDSGFYLCAWTRGGLDEQYFGPGTRLTVT.